This T cell receptor beta chain was recorded in a study of early T cells in non-severe SARS-CoV-2 infection. TCRdb re-called the 5' RACE reads through MiXCR, storing one row per CDR3 protein. The sample records some 87,000 distinct CDR3 sequences, roughly an eighth being singletons. The table lists this clonotype with many counts. The V gene lost 6 bases and the J gene lost 1 base, with 9 bases spanning the gap. Germline CDR1 and CDR2: WNHNN and SYGVQD (reference sequence). The CDR3 totals 13 residues. The source is an adult who was a healthcare worker with PCR-confirmed SARS-CoV-2 infection or an uninfected control (not recorded which). Sequences were obtained from whole blood. The chain joins TRBV10-1 to TRBJ1-1; D unresolved. CDR3 amino acids: CASRRDENTEAFF. In DNA, the CDR3 is TGCGCCAGCAGAAGGGATGAGAACACTGAAGCTTTCTTT.